This T cell receptor (beta chain) was identified in a study of metastatic and nonmetastatic thyroid tumors. Study at large: Repertoire data that came from the blood and tumor or nodule tissue of malignant and benign thyroid patients were compared.

With MiXCR, TCRdb reprocessed the PCR reads. The sample has tens of thousands of clones; 25% to 35% are singletons. No treatment had been given to any patient before thyroid surgery. Study findings and constraints: It was reportedly found that TCR beta diversity was significantly higher in malignant thyroid tumors than in benign nodules, a difference seen in both blood and tumor samples.

This clone has just a few counts. Antigen: not known. The junction departs from the called germline gene at one end, perhaps through a read error. The sequence was obtained from a female donor with papillary thyroid cancer or a benign thyroid nodule (not recorded which). Some clones in this sample may be carry-over from other donors' samples. The sequenced material came from blood.

This CDR3 reads CASSYSRGAYEQYF. CDR3 nucleotides: TGTGCCAGCAGCTACTCCCGGGGCGCCTACGAGCAGTACTTC. This sequence joins TRBV6-5 and TRBJ2-7; D may match TRBD1 or TRBD2 (5 bases each). This CDR3 contains 14 residues. Germline values: CDR1 MNHEY, CDR2 SVGAGI.